This T cell receptor (beta chain) is drawn from a study of T-cell reconstitution after alpha-beta-depleted transplantation in children (dated by TCRdb to 2015 to 2016). About the investigation overall: The study quantitatively tracked T-cell immune reconstitution after TCRalphabeta/CD19-depleted allogeneic hematopoietic cell transplantation in children using TCR repertoire profiling. Findings and caveats that apply to the study as a whole: The apparently early recovery of alphabetaT-cell counts about two months after transplant reportedly depended on only several hundred rapidly expanded clones that came from non-depleted graft cells. In some patients, high TCRbeta diversity at day 60 was attributed to recipient T cells and intrathymic progenitors that had survived conditioning. Over subsequent months, a decline in hyperexpanded clone frequencies was noted, and after one year, T-cell counts and TCRbeta diversity were mostly ascribed to newly produced T cells.

According to the study, the label for this sample's treatment or condition signals: allogeneic hematopoietic cell transplantation with graft depleted of TCRalphabeta T cells and CD19 B cells. TCRalphabeta/CD19-depleted allogeneic hematopoietic cell grafts were given to the transplant recipients, all of whom were children. This clonotype has only a few counts. What antigen it recognizes has not been identified. The input lacks base qualities; no much larger clone sits a single base away. Library generation was performed with PCR. Instrument used: Illumina HiSeq 2500. To normalize quantification of the TCRbeta repertoire, the TCR libraries were built with molecular barcoding that relied on unique molecular identifiers. TCRdb reprocessing: public reads trimmed at Q25 with fastp, clones called with MiXCR, in-frame beta chains kept. Under each unique CDR3 protein, matching rows form one entry showing the most common genes and DNA. The sample table holds 500,000 or so distinct CDR3 sequences, of which roughly 10% were seen once. Approximately 15% of the sample goes to the ten largest clones.

The CDR3 holds 10 amino acids from the cysteine to the phenylalanine. Only the CDR3 part of the read is kept: 30 bases, read in frame from the first base. In the germline V gene, CDR1 corresponds to SQVTM and CDR2 to ANQGSEA. Relative to germline, V is 6 bases shorter and J is 9 bases shorter, with 9 bases between their ends. The receptor comes from a female patient aged 2-9 years who had a stem cell transplant for aplastic anemia, so the T cells may come from the graft donor. This specimen consisted of PBMCs, mostly from graft donor cells, obtained 180 days after TCRalphabeta/CD19-depleted stem cell transplant. The chain uses TRBV29-1 and TRBJ2-1, with a weak D call of TRBD2 (5 bases match). The CDR3 in this case is CSVTRVEQFF. The DNA sequence reads TGCAGCGTGACGAGGGTTGAGCAGTTCTTC.